The 3 T cell receptor beta chains presented below share a single source sample, sequenced in a study of blood T cell repertoires in COVID-19. Using immunoSEQ multiplex PCR, the repertoire was profiled, and TCRdb retains in-frame clones only, with some absent. The sample yields about 250,000 clones, about 80% seen once. The sequenced sample was peripheral blood. The source is a woman aged 80 or over with active or convalescent COVID-19.

CDR3 nucleotides: TGTGCCAGCAGCGGCAGGGGGCTCGATAATTCACCCCTCCACTTT. Translated: CASSGRGLDNSPLHF. V usage is TRBV9 and J usage is TRBJ1-6; TRBD1 matches at 8 bases. The trim removed 3 bases at V and 5 bases at J, leaving 4 bases unmatched. The germline V gene has CDR1 SGDLS and CDR2 YYNGEE. CDR3 size: 15 residues.

The chain combines TRBV24-1 with TRBJ1-1, with D possibly matching TRBD1 (6 bases). V gave up 5 bases and J gave up 5 bases, with 11 bases separating them. From germline, CDR1 is KGHDR and CDR2 SFDVKD. The CDR3 has 13 residues. CDR3 loop: CATSGWDITEAFF. The CDR3 DNA sequence: TGTGCCACCAGTGGTTGGGACATAACTGAAGCTTTCTTT.

The J gene is TRBJ1-4, the V gene TRBV5-8, with 11 bases identical to TRBD1. The trim removed 4 bases at V and 0 bases at J, leaving 2 bases unmatched. This CDR3 contains 16 residues. Germline loops: CDR1 SGHTS, CDR2 YDEGEE. CDR3 region: CASSLGQGATNEKLFF. In DNA, the CDR3 is TGTGCCAGCAGCCTGGGACAGGGGGCAACTAATGAAAAACTGTTTTTT.